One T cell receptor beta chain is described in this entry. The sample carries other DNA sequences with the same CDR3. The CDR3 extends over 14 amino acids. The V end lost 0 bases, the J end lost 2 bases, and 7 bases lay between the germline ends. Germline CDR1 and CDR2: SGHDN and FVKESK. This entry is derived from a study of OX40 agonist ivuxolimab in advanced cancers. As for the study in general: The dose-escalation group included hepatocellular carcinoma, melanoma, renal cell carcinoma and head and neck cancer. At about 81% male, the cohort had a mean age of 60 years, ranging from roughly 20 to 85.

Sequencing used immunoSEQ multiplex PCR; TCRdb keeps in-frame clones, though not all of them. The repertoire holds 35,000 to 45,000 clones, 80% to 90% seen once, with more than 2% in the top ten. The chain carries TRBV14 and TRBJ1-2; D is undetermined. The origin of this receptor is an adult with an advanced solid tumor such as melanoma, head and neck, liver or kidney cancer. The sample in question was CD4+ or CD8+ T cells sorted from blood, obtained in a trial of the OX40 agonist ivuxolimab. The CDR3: CASSQDARNYGYTF. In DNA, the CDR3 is TGTGCCAGCAGCCAAGATGCCCGGAACTATGGCTACACCTTC.